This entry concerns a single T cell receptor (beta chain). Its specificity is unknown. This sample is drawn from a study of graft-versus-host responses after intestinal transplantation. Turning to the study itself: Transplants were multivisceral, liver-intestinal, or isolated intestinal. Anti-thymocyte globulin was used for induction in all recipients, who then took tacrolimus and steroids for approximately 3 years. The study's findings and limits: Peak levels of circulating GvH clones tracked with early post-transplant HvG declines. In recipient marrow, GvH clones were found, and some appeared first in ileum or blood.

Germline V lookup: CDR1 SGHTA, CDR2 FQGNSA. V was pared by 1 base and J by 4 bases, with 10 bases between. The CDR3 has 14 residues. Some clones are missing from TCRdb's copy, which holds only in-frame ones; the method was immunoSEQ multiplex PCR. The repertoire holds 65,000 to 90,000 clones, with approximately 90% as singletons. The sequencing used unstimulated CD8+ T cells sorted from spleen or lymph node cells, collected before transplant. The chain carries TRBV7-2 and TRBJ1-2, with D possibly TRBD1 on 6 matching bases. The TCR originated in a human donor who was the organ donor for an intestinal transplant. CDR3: CASSLVQGSYGYTF. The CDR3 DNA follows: TGTGCCAGCAGCTTAGTACAGGGCAGCTATGGCTACACCTTC.